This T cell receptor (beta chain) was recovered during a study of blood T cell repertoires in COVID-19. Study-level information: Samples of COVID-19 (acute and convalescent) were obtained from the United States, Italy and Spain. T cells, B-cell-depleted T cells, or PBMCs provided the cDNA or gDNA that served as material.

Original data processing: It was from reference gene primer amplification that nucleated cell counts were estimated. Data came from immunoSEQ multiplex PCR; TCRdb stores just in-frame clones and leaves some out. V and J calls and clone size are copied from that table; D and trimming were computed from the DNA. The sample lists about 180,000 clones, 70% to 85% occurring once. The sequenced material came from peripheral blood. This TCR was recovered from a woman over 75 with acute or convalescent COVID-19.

The CDR3 is CATQPGHRPDTQYF. DNA for the CDR3: TGTGCCACCCAACCGGGACATCGGCCAGATACGCAGTATTTT. The genes are TRBV19 and TRBJ2-3; weak D call: TRBD1 (6 bases). Germline loops: CDR1 LNHDA, CDR2 SQIVND (reference sequence). The CDR3 is 14 residues long. V shed 10 bases and J shed 4 bases, with 18 bases lying between them.